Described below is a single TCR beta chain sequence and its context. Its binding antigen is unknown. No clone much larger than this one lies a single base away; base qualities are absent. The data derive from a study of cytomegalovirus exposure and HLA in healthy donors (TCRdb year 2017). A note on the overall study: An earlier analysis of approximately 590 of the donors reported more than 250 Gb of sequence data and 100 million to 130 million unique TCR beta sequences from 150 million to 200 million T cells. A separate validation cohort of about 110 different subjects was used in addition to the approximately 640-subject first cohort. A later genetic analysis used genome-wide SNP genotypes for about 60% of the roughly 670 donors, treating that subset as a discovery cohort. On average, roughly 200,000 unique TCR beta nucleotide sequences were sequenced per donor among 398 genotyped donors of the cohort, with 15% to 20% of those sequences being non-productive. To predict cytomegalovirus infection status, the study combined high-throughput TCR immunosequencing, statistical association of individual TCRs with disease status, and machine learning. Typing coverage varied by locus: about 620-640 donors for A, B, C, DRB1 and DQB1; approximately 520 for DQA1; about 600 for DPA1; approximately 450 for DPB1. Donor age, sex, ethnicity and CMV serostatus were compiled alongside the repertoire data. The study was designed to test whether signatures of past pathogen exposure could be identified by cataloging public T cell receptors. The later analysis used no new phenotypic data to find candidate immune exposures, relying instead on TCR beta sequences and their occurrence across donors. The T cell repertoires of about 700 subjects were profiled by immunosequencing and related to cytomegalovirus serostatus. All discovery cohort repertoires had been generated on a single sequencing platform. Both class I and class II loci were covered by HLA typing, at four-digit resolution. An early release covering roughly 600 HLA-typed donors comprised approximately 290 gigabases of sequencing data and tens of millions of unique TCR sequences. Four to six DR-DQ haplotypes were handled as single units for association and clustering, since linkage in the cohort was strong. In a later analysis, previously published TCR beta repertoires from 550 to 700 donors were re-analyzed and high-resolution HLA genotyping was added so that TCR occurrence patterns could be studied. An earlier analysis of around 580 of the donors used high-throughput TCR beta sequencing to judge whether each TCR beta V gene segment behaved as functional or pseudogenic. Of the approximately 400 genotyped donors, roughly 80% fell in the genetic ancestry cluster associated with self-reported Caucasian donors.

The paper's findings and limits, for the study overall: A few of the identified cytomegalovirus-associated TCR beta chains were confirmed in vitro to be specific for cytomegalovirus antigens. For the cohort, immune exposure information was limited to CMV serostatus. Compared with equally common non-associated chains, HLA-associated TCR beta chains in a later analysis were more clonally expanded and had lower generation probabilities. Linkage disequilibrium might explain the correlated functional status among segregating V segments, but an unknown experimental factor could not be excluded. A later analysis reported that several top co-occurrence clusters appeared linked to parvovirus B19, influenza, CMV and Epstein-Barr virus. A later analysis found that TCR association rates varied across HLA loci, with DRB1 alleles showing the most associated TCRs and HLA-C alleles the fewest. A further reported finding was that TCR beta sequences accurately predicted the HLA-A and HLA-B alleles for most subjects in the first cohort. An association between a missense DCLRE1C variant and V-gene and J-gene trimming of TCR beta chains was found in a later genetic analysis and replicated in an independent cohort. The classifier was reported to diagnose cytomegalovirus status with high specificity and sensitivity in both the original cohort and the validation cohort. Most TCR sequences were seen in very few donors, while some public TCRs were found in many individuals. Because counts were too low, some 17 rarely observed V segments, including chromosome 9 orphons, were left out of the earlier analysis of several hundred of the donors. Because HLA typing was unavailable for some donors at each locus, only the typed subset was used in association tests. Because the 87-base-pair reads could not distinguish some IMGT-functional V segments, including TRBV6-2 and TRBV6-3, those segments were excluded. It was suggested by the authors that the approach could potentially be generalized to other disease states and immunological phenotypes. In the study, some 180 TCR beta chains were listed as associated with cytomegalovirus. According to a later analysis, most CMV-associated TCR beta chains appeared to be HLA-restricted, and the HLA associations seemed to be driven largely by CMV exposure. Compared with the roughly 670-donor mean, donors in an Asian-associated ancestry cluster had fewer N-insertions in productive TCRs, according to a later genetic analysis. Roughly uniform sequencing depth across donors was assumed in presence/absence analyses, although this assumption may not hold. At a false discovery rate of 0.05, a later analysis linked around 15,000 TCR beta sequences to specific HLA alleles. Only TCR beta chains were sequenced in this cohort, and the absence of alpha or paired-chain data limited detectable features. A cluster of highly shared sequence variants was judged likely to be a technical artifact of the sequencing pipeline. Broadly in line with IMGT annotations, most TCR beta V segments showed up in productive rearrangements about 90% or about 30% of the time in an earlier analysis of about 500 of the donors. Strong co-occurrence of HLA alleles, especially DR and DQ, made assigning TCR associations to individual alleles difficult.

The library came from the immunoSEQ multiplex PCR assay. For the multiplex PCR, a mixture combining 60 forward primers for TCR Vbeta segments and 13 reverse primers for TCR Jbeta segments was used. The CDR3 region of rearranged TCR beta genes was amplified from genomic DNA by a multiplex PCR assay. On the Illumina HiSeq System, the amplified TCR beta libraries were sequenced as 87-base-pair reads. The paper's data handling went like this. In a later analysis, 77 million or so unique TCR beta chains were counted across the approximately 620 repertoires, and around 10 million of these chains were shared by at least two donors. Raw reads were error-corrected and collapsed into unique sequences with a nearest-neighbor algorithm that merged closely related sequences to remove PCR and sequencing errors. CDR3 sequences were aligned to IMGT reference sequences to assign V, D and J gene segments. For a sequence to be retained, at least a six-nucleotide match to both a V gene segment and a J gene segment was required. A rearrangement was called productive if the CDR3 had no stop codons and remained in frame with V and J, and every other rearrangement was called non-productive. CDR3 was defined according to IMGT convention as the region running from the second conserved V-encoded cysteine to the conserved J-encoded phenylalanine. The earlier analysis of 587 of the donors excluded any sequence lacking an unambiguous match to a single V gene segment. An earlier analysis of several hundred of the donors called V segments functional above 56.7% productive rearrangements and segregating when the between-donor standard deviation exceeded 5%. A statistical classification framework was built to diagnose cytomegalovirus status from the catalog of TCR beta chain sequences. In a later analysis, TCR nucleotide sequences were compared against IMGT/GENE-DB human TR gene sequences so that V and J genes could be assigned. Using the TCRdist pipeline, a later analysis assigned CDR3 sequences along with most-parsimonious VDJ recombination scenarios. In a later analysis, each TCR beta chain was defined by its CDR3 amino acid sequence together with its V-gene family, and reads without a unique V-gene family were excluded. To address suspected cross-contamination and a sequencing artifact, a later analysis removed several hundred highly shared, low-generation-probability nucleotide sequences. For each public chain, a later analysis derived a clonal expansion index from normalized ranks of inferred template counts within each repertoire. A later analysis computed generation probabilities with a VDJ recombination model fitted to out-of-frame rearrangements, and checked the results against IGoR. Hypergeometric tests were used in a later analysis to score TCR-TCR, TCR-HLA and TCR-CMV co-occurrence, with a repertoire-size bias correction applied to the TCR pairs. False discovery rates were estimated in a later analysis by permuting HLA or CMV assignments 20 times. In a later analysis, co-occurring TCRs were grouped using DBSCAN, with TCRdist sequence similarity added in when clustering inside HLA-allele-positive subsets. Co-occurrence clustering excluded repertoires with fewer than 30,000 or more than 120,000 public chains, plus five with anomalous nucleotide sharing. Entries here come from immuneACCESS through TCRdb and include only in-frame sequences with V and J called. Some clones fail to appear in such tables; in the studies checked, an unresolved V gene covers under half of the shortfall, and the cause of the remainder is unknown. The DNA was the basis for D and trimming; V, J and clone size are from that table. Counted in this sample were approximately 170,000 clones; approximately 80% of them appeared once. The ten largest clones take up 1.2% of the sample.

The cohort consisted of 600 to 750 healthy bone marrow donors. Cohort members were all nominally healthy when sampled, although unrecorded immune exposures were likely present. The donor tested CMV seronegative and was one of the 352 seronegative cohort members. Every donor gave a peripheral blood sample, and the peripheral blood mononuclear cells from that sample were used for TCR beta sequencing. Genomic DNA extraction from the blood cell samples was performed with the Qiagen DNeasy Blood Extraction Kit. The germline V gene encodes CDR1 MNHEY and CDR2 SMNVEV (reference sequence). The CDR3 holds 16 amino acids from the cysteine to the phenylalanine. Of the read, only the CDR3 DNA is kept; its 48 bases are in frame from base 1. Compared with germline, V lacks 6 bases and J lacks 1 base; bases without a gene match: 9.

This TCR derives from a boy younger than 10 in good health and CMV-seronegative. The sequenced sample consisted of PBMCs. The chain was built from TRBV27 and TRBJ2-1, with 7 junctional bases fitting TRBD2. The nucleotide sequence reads TGTGCCAGCAGATCTCCTAGCGGTTCTTCCTACAATGAGCAGTTCTTC. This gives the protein CASRSPSGSSYNEQFF.